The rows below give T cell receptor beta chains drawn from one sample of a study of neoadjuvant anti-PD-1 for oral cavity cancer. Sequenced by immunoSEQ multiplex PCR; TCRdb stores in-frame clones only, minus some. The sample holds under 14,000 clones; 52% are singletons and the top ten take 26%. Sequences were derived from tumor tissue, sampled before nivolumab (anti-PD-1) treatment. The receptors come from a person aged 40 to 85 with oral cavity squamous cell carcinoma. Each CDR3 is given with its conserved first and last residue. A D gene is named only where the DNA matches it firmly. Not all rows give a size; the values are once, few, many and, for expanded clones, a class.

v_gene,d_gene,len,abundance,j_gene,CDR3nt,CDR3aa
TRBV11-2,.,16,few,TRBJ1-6,TGTGCCAGCAGCTTAGAGCCGGGACCCAATAATTCACCCCTCCACTTT,CASSLEPGPNNSPLHF
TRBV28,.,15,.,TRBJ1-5,TGTGCCAGCAGCCCCCCTGGGGACGGCAATCAGCCCCAGCATTTT,CASSPPGDGNQPQHF
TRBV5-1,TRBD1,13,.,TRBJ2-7,TGCGCCAGCAGCTTGACAGGGGCCTACGAGCAGTACTTC,CASSLTGAYEQYF
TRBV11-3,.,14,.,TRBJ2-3,TGTGCCAGCAGCTCCGGAGGATATGCAGATACGCAGTATTTT,CASSSGGYADTQYF
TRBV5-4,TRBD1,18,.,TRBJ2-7,TGTGCCAGCAGCTCGGTGGGACAGGGTACCTCAAAAAGCTACGAGCAGTACTTC,CASSSVGQGTSKSYEQYF
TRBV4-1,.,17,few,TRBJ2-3,TGCGCCAGCAGCCAAGATGGGCATTTTGGGGCCGAAGATACGCAGTATTTT,CASSQDGHFGAEDTQYF
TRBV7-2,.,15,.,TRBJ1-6,TGTGCCAGCAGCTTAGGGGCGGGTTATAATTCACCCCTCCACTTT,CASSLGAGYNSPLHF
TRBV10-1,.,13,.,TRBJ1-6,TGCGCCAGCAGTGTTGAAAGGGAATCACCCCTCCACTTT,CASSVERESPLHF
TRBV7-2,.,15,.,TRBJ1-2,TGTGCCAGCAGCTTAGAGGTAGCTGTTAGGTATGGCTACACCTTC,CASSLEVAVRYGYTF
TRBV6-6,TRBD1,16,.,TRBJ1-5,TGTGCCAGCAGTCCAGGGGGAAATCTAGCCATCAGCAACCAGCATTTT,CASSPGGNLAISNQHF
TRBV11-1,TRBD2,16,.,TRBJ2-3,TGTGCCAGCAGCTTAGGACTAGCGGGGTCGGCAGATACGCAGTATTTT,CASSLGLAGSADTQYF
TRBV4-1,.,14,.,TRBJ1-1,TGCGCCAGCAGTGGTGCTAGCGGGGACACTGAAGCTTTCTTT,CASSGASGDTEAFF
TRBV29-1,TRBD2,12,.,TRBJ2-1,TGCAGCGTTGGGACTAGCGGGGGCGAGCAGTTCTTC,CSVGTSGGEQFF
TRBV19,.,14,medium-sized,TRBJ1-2,TGTGCCAGTAGCTTTGGCGGCTCGGTCCCTGGCTACACCTTC,CASSFGGSVPGYTF
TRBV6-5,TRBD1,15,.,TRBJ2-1,TGTGCCAGCAGCCCCAGGGGGAGCTCCTACAATGAGCAGTTCTTC,CASSPRGSSYNEQFF
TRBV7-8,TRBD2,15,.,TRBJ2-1,TGTGCCAGCAGCTACTCCGCAACTAGCGGGGGACGATGTGTCTTC,CASSYSATSGGRCVF
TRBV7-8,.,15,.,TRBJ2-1,TGTGCCAGCAGCTTTCTGTCTGGCTCCTACAATGAGCAGTTCTTC,CASSFLSGSYNEQFF
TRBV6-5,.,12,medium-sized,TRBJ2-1,TGTGCCAGCAGTTACTCGAAGTATGAGCAGTTCTTC,CASSYSKYEQFF
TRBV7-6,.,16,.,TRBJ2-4,TGTGCCAGCAGCTTAGTGGGGAGGGGGGCCAAAAACATTCAGTACTTC,CASSLVGRGAKNIQYF
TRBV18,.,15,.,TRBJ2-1,TGTGCCAGCTCAAAACAGGGTAACTCCTACAATGAGCAGTTCTTC,CASSKQGNSYNEQFF
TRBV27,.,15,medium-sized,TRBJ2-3,TGTGCCAGCAAAGGGCGTGCGAGGAGGACAGATACGCAGTATTTT,CASKGRARRTDTQYF
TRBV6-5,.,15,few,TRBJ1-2,TGTGCCAGCAGACTCTCCCCGGGCGGATCCTATGGCTACACCTTC,CASRLSPGGSYGYTF